This TCR beta chain was retrieved from a study of response to subunit inactivated influenza vaccine. Study results and caveats: Each seasonal flu vaccination may recruit only limited new T cells, authors suggested.

Of note for this clonotype: Its target is unknown.

CDR1 is GTSNPN and CDR2 is SVGIG in the germline V gene (reference sequence). V trimming: 2 bases; J trimming: 5 bases; junction bases outside the gene matches: 7. CDR3 length: 15 amino acids. TCRdb independently ran MiXCR on the RT-PCR reads; one entry per CDR3 protein. The repertoire includes about 570,000 distinct CDR3 sequences, approximately 10% of them detected once, and about 10% sits in the top ten. The chain uses TRBV30 and TRBJ2-1, with 9 bases matching TRBD2. This clonotype originated in a man aged 50 or older who received an inactivated influenza vaccine. The material was PBMCs from blood, obtained on the day of vaccination. The DNA of the CDR3 is TGTGCCTGGAGTAAGGGCCTAGCGGGGAACAATGAGCAGTTCTTC. This translates into CAWSKGLAGNNEQFF.